This TCR beta chain was identified during a study of blood T cell repertoires in COVID-19. Study-wide background: PBMCs, B-cell-depleted T cells, or T cells were the source of the cDNA or gDNA that made up the material.

Libraries were prepared by immunoSEQ multiplex PCR; TCRdb keeps only in-frame clonotypes and omits some of them. The sample includes about 200,000 clones, approximately 86% seen only once; the top ten take around 9.6%. The CDR3 contains 17 residues. Germline V gives CDR1 GTSNPN, CDR2 SVGIG (reference sequence). V lost 4 bases and J lost 4; bases outside the gene matches: 13. Sequences were obtained from peripheral blood. The rearrangement joins TRBV30 to TRBJ2-2; TRBD1 matches at 9 bases. This clonotype originated in a woman in her 50s with COVID-19, enrolled during active disease. Here the CDR3 DNA reads TGTGCCTGGACGTTTGGGACAGGGAGTTGGGGCACCGGGGAGCTGTTTTTT. Its translation: CAWTFGTGSWGTGELFF.